This paragraph reports one T cell receptor (beta chain). The antigen remains undetermined. Some clones are missing from TCRdb's copy, which holds only in-frame ones; the method was immunoSEQ multiplex PCR. The sample carries under 200,000 clones, over 85% recorded once. This sample was taken from a study of T cell responses to AZD1222 COVID-19 vaccine. Study-level results: At baseline, seropositivity was found in only a handful of AZD1222 recipients. Mostly white British, mostly female donors; authors suggested clonal diversity may be underestimated.

Germline-derived CDR1 and CDR2 are MNHEY and SMNVEV (reference sequence). The V end was cut by 3 bases, the J end by 4 bases, with 9 bases between. The CDR3 totals 13 residues. The sample here was peripheral blood, taken on day 0 of AZD1222 vaccination. The receptor's source is an adult in good health. This sequence joins TRBV27 and TRBJ1-2; TRBD1 is a possible D gene (5 bases). The CDR3 region is CASSFKGSYGYTF. The CDR3 nucleotides are TGTGCCAGCAGTTTTAAGGGGAGCTATGGCTACACCTTC.